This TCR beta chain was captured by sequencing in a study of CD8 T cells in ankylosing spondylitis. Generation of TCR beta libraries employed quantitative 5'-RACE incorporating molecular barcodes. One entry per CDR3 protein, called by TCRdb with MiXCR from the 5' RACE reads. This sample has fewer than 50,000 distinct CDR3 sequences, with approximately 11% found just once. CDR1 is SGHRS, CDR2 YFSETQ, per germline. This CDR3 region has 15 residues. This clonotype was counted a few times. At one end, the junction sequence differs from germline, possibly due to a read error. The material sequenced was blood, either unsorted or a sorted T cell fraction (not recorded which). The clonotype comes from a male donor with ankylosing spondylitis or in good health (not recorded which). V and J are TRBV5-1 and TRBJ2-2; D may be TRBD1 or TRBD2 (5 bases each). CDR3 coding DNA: TGCGCCAGCAGATTGGGGTCAGGGACCACCGGGGAGCTGTTTTTT. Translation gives CASRLGSGTTGELFF.